The sequence of this TCR beta chain was determined in a study of CD8 T cells in Susac syndrome. RNA in amounts of about 0.45 to 1 ug was reverse transcribed with random hexamers. The CDR3 of TCR beta was amplified by immunoSEQ multiplex PCR across 54 Vbeta and 13 Jbeta. TCRdb re-derived calls from the immunoSEQ multiplex PCR reads in MiXCR, one entry per CDR3 protein. The data contain around 130,000 distinct CDR3 sequences, roughly 95% of them seen just once; the ten biggest clones take up roughly 0.13%. Germline V CDR1 and CDR2: MNHEY, SMNVEV (reference sequence). V lost 8 bases, J lost 5 bases, and 13 bases lay in between. This CDR3 region has 12 residues. Healthy donors constituted the control group, matched for age and sex. Both CD4+ and CD8+ T cells were negatively isolated, and TEMRA cells underwent FACS enrichment.

This chain joins TRBV27 and TRBJ2-7; tentatively, D is TRBD1 (6 bases). Sequencing was done on a sample of CD4+ T cells from PBMCs. This receptor was identified in a human donor in good health. This CDR3 is CASADRKNEQYF. CDR3 nucleotide sequence: TGTGCCAGCGCTGACAGGAAAAACGAGCAGTACTTC.